Listed below are T cell receptor beta chains from one sample, sequenced in a study of long-term antiretroviral therapy in people with HIV. TCRdb's table, derived via immunoSEQ multiplex PCR, lists solely in-frame clones and lacks some. The sample has about 36,000 clones, around 79% seen once. The sequencing used unsorted PBMCs, collected 0.6 years after starting antiretroviral therapy. These receptor sequences come from a man aged 18 to 29 with HIV. Each CDR3 is given with its conserved first and last residue. A D gene is named only where the DNA matches it firmly. Clone size appears in some rows only: once, few, many, or a class for an expanded clone.

>TRBV6-6|TRBJ1-4|-|TRBD1
CASSRQGTNEKLFF
TGTGCCAGCAGCCGACAGGGAACTAATGAAAAACTGTTTTTT
>TRBV6-1|TRBJ1-5|once|TRBD1
CASILGGGGQPQHF
TGTGCCAGCATTTTAGGAGGGGGCGGTCAGCCCCAGCATTTT
>TRBV14|TRBJ2-1|-|-
CASSHFGRGNYNEQFF
TGTGCCAGCAGCCACTTCGGCAGGGGAAACTACAATGAGCAGTTCTTC
>TRBV27|TRBJ2-7|-|TRBD2
CASSFAGGRSYEQYF
TGTGCCAGCAGTTTTGCGGGAGGGCGATCCTACGAGCAGTACTTC
>TRBV5-1|TRBJ1-3|-|-
CASSLGTGTGNTIYF
TGCGCCAGCAGCTTGGGTACAGGGACTGGAAACACCATATATTTT
>TRBV25-1|TRBJ1-1|-|TRBD1
CASSAPGQARQDAFF
TGTGCCAGCAGTGCTCCGGGACAGGCCCGACAGGACGCTTTCTTT
>TRBV27|TRBJ1-2|-|TRBD1
CASAPGQSYGYTF
TGTGCCAGCGCCCCGGGACAGTCCTATGGCTACACCTTC
>TRBV5-6|TRBJ2-1|few|-
CASSLGTHEQFF
TGTGCCAGCAGCCTTGGGACTCATGAGCAGTTCTTC
>TRBV6-1|TRBJ2-2|-|-
CASSESRGQTGELFF
TGTGCCAGCAGTGAGTCTAGGGGTCAGACCGGGGAGCTGTTTTTT
>TRBV18|TRBJ1-5|-|-
CASSPTYRRGNQPQHF
TGTGCCAGCTCACCCACTTACAGGAGGGGAAATCAGCCCCAGCATTTT
>TRBV28|TRBJ1-2|-|-
CASSEPRNYGYTF
TGTGCCAGCAGTGAACCTAGGAACTATGGCTACACCTTC
>TRBV28|TRBJ2-5|-|-
CASSLERARQETQYF
TGTGCCAGCAGTTTAGAAAGGGCCCGTCAAGAGACCCAGTACTTC
>TRBV5-6|TRBJ2-7|-|-
CASSLSPEGDYEQYF
TGTGCCAGCAGCTTAAGTCCGGAAGGGGACTACGAGCAGTACTTC
>TRBV6-1|TRBJ2-7|-|-
CASSPVPTTYEQYF
TGTGCCAGCTCTCCAGTCCCCACTACGTACGAGCAGTACTTC
>TRBV13|TRBJ2-3|-|-
CASSLGEAQDTQYF
TGTGCCAGCAGCTTAGGCGAGGCCCAAGATACGCAGTATTTT
>TRBV6-5|TRBJ1-4|-|-
CASSLGGLGEKLFF
TGTGCCAGCAGTTTAGGCGGGCTTGGTGAAAAACTGTTTTTT
>TRBV29-1|TRBJ2-7|-|TRBD1
CSVEGQYYEQYF
TGCAGCGTCGAGGGACAGTACTACGAGCAGTACTTC
>TRBV18|TRBJ2-5|-|-
CASRSSGSSRETQYF
TGTGCCAGCCGGTCCTCGGGGTCCTCAAGGGAGACCCAGTACTTC
>TRBV27|TRBJ2-5|-|-
CASSDLQETQYF
TGTGCCAGCAGTGACCTCCAAGAGACCCAGTACTTC
>TRBV28|TRBJ2-3|-|-
CASSLGQFTDTQYF
TGTGCCAGCAGTTTAGGGCAGTTCACAGATACGCAGTATTTT
>TRBV7-8|TRBJ1-2|-|-
CASSQIPEGFYGYTF
TGTGCCAGCAGCCAGATCCCAGAAGGTTTCTATGGCTACACCTTC
>TRBV6-5|TRBJ2-7|-|-
CASTPLLGGREQYF
TGTGCCAGCACACCTCTTCTCGGAGGTAGAGAGCAGTACTTC
>TRBV27|TRBJ2-1|-|TRBD1
CASSPGQGKLAEQFF
TGTGCCAGCAGTCCCGGACAGGGGAAGTTAGCTGAGCAGTTCTTC
>TRBV2|TRBJ2-3|-|-
CASSVYQSTDTQYF
TGTGCCAGCAGTGTCTATCAGAGCACAGATACGCAGTATTTT
>TRBV20-1|TRBJ2-7|-|-
CSAIRTYEQYF
TGCAGTGCAATCAGAACCTACGAGCAGTACTTC
>TRBV5-1|TRBJ2-7|few|-
CASSSSGSYEQYF
TGCGCCAGCAGCTCCTCAGGTAGCTACGAGCAGTACTTC
>TRBV6-5|TRBJ2-3|once|TRBD1
CASSYLPDRADTQYF
TGTGCCAGCAGTTACCTCCCGGACAGGGCAGATACGCAGTATTTT
>TRBV2|TRBJ2-1|-|-
CASSEGLPNEQFF
TGTGCCAGCAGTGAGGGCCTCCCCAATGAGCAGTTCTTC
>TRBV30|TRBJ1-2|-|-
CAWSVPGQLYGYTF
TGTGCCTGGAGTGTACCTGGACAGCTGTATGGCTACACCTTC
>TRBV28|TRBJ1-2|few|TRBD1
CASSLDRAGYGYTF
TGTGCCAGCAGTTTGGACAGGGCAGGGTATGGCTACACCTTC
>TRBV7-6|TRBJ1-1|-|-
CASSLLELTEAFF
TGTGCCAGCAGCTTACTGGAGTTGACTGAAGCTTTCTTT
>TRBV2|TRBJ1-1|-|-
CASSGVAEAFF
TGTGCCAGCAGTGGGGTGGCTGAAGCTTTCTTT
>TRBV27|TRBJ1-1|-|-
CASRQRTYTEAFF
TGTGCCAGCAGACAGAGAACTTACACTGAAGCTTTCTTT
>TRBV20-1|TRBJ1-2|few|-
CSARGRYGYTF
TGCAGTGCTAGAGGACGTTATGGCTACACCTTC
>TRBV5-1|TRBJ2-5|-|-
CASSLAGGPETQYF
TGCGCCAGCAGCTTGGCAGGAGGGCCAGAGACCCAGTACTTC